Sequencing of this T cell receptor beta chain was carried out in a study of T cells in Graves' hyperthyroidism and ophthalmopathy. Losses at the gene ends were 4 bases for V and 7 bases for J; bases not matched to a gene: 5. Germline V gene lookup returns CDR1 ENHRY and CDR2 SYGVKD. The length of the CDR3 is 14 residues. There were TCR beta CDR3 regions amplified from RNA transcripts. In the first-round RT-PCR of the TCR CDR3, the HTBI primer set was used. TCRdb reprocessed the multiplex PCR reads with MiXCR, giving one entry per CDR3 protein. This repertoire shows about 500,000 distinct CDR3 sequences, approximately 17% found once; its top ten account for around 17%. This clonotype was counted between two and nine times.

The source material was blood. The rearrangement uses TRBV10-3 and TRBJ2-1; 9 bases are shared with TRBD2. This clonotype was sampled from a woman aged 18-29 years with Graves' ophthalmopathy. CDR3 region: CAISGAGGLNEQFF. The CDR3 nucleotides read TGTGCCATCAGTGGCGCGGGGGGGCTTAATGAGCAGTTCTTC.